The 18 T cell receptor beta chains listed next were all sequenced from one sample in a study of T cells in Graves' hyperthyroidism and ophthalmopathy. RNA transcripts provided the source from which TCR beta CDR3 regions were amplified. TCR CDR3 regions were first amplified by RT-PCR with HTBI primers. TCRdb re-derived calls from the multiplex PCR reads in MiXCR, one entry per CDR3 protein. Seen here are hundreds of thousands of distinct CDR3 sequences, 15% to 20% observed once, and the top ten hold around 3.9%. Sequencing was performed on blood. The receptors were sampled from a woman aged 25 to 39 with Graves' hyperthyroidism.

This clonotype has only one observation. This rearrangement joins TRBV11-2 to TRBJ1-6, with D tentatively TRBD1 (5 bases). Deletions cut 8 bases from V and 4 bases from J, with 18 bases between. CDR1 SGHAT and CDR2 FQNNGV come from the germline V gene. The CDR3 is 16 amino acids. CDR3 DNA sequence: TGTGCCAGCTGCTGTGGGGGGTCCGGTTATAATTCACCCCTCCACTTT. Protein product: CASCCGGSGYNSPLHF.

This rearrangement joins TRBV20-1 to TRBJ2-1; D is ambiguous. Germline V gene lookup returns CDR1 DFQATT and CDR2 SNEGSKA (reference sequence). V dropped 2 bases and J dropped 3 bases, with 17 bases sitting between them. The length of the CDR3 is 16 residues. CDR3 amino acids: CSARPLRPTNYNEQFF. The CDR3 DNA reads as TGCAGTGCTAGACCCCTTCGACCGACCAACTACAATGAGCAGTTCTTC.

This clonotype has a handful of counts. This chain joins TRBV20-1 and TRBJ1-3; D uncertain. The germline V gene encodes CDR1 DFQATT and CDR2 SNEGSKA (reference sequence). The ends were cut back, 3 bases at V and 2 bases at J, with 14 bases in the middle. CDR3 length: 15 amino acids. CDR3 region: CSARDFGKTGNTIYF. For the CDR3, the DNA is TGCAGTGCTAGGGATTTCGGGAAAACTGGAAACACCATATATTTT.

This rearrangement joins TRBV28 to TRBJ2-7; 9 positions match TRBD1. The junction had 5 bases not matched to a gene; V was cut back by 8 bases and J by 3 bases. Germline CDR1 reads MDHEN; CDR2 reads SYDVKM. The CDR3 contains 13 residues. The CDR3 coding sequence is TGTGCCAGCTACGGGACAGGGCTCTACGAGCAGTACTTC. Protein sequence: CASYGTGLYEQYF.

This clonotype has ten or more counts. This chain connects TRBV24-1 to TRBJ2-7; 9 bases fit TRBD1. Trimming took 6 bases from V and 1 from J; bases not matched to a gene: 9. The CDR3 has 16 amino acids. Germline loops: CDR1 KGHDR, CDR2 SFDVKD. CDR3 in amino acids: CATSSSGTGMSYEQYF. The CDR3 DNA sequence: TGTGCCACCAGTAGTTCCGGGACAGGGATGTCCTACGAGCAGTACTTC.

Here the CDR3 reads CAISERRELGEQYF. The CDR3 bases are TGTGCCATCAGTGAGAGAAGGGAACTGGGGGAGCAGTACTTC. The rearrangement links TRBV10-3 to TRBJ2-7; D is ambiguous. Trimming removed 2 bases from V and 7 bases from J, with 15 bases in between. The CDR3 sequence is 14 residues long. The germline V gene has CDR1 ENHRY and CDR2 SYGVKD.

The rearrangement links TRBV4-2 to TRBJ1-3, with D hard to call. Germline V lookup: CDR1 LGHNA, CDR2 YNFKEQ. The V and J ends lost 0 bases and 1 base respectively, with 7 bases between them. This CDR3 is 15 amino acids long. This CDR3 is CASSQDWVSGNTIYF. CDR3 nucleotides: TGTGCCAGCAGCCAAGATTGGGTTTCTGGAAACACCATATATTTT.

This clonotype was counted many times. The chain couples TRBV2 to TRBJ2-3; no clear D gene. Per germline, CDR1 SNHLY and CDR2 FYNNEI. Deletions cut 5 bases from V and 6 bases from J, with 3 bases between. This CDR3 is built from 10 residues. The CDR3: CASSYDTQYF. The CDR3 DNA sequence: TGTGCCAGCAGTTACGATACGCAGTATTTT. The whole variable domain, filled in from reference TRBV2 and TRBJ2-3, reads EPEVTQTPSHQVTQMGQEVILRCVPISNHLYFYWYRQILGQKVEFLVSFYNNEISEKSEIFDDQFSVERPDGSNFTLKIRSTKLEDSAMYFCASSYDTQYFGPGTRLTVL.

Note on this clonotype: One base away lies a much larger clone, so this may be a sequencing read error. The chain recombines TRBV27 with TRBJ2-7; 9 bases match TRBD2. Germline V gene sequence: CDR1 MNHEY, CDR2 SMNVEV (reference sequence). The V and J ends lost 7 bases and 6 bases, in that order; junction bases with no gene match: 10. This CDR3 has 14 amino acids. The CDR3 DNA reads TGTGCCAGCAAACTGACTAGCGGCGGCTGCGAGCAGTACTTC. Translation gives CASKLTSGGCEQYF.

With regard to this clonotype: Sequence at one end of the junction differs from germline and may be a read error. The chain combines TRBV20-1 with TRBJ2-6; 13 bases are shared with TRBD2. This CDR3 is built from 14 residues. The germline V gene encodes CDR1 DFQATT and CDR2 SNEGSKA (reference sequence). For the CDR3, the DNA is TGCAGTGCTAGAGGGACCGGACTAGCGGGAGCCCTGACCTTC. Its translation is CSARGTGLAGALTF.

The rearrangement uses TRBV4-1 and TRBJ2-7; TRBD2 might be the D (5 bases). V lost 0 bases, J lost 1 base, and 10 bases lay in between. The CDR3 is 15 amino acids. The germline V gene has CDR1 MGHRA and CDR2 YSYEKL. The CDR3 sequence: CASSQEQRRSYEQYF. DNA of the CDR3: TGCGCCAGCAGCCAAGAGCAGCGGAGATCCTACGAGCAGTACTTC.

This clonotype was found many times. The rearrangement links TRBV20-1 to TRBJ2-3, with 10 positions matching TRBD2. Germline assignment: CDR1 DFQATT and CDR2 SNEGSKA (reference sequence). V lost 5 bases and J lost 3; bases outside the gene matches: 5. The length of the CDR3 is 14 residues. The CDR3 spells CSALSGRGTDTQYF. As DNA, the CDR3 is TGCAGTGCTTTGAGCGGGAGGGGAACAGATACGCAGTATTTT.

In this sample, this clonotype turned up once. The CDR3 DNA reads as TGTGCCAGCAGTACCGGTTTCTACCCCAGGCAGTACTTC. This codes for CASSTGFYPRQYF. This chain joins TRBV6-1 and TRBJ2-7, with D unclear. CDR1 is MNHNS and CDR2 is SASEGT in the germline V gene. V lost 5 bases, J lost 9 bases, and 17 bases lay in between. This CDR3 has 13 residues.

This clonotype was seen a few times. The chain carries TRBV5-8 and TRBJ2-3; D perhaps matches TRBD1 (5 bases). V was pared by 2 bases and J by 5 bases, with 12 bases between. CDR3 length: 14 amino acids. CDR1 and CDR2 (germline): SGHTS, YDEGEE. CDR3 nucleotides: TGTGCCAGCAGCTTTCACAACCAGGGAGATACGCAGTATTTT. Protein: CASSFHNQGDTQYF.

V and J are TRBV7-6 and TRBJ2-7; TRBD1 is a possible D gene (6 bases). This CDR3 is built from 15 residues. Germline-derived CDR1 and CDR2 are SGHVS and FNYEAQ. The V end lost 5 bases, the J end lost 1 base, and 15 bases lay between the germline ends. In nucleotides, the CDR3 is TGTGCCAGCAGCCTAGAACGGGACAAGTCCTACGAGCAGTACTTC. Translated, it gives CASSLERDKSYEQYF.

The V call is TRBV7-2, the J call TRBJ2-5, with D possibly being TRBD2 (5 bases). The CDR3 contains 16 residues. In germline, CDR1 is SGHTA, CDR2 FQGNSA. The V end lost 5 bases, the J end lost 0 bases, and 16 bases lay between the germline ends. CDR3 in DNA: TGTGCCAGCAGCCCCCGGGGAACAAACAACCAAGAGACCCAGTACTTC. Translation: CASSPRGTNNQETQYF.

This clonotype showed up just a few times. The genes are TRBV27 and TRBJ1-4; 8 bases map to TRBD1. V dropped 7 bases and J dropped 7; count of bases not matched to a gene: 8. Germline V CDR1 and CDR2: MNHEY, SMNVEV (reference sequence). The CDR3 sequence is 14 residues long. The CDR3 bases are TGTGCCAGCAAACCGGGACAGGCGACTGAAAAACTGTTTTTT. Protein: CASKPGQATEKLFF. The entire variable domain, with the rest obtained from reference TRBV27 and TRBJ1-4, is as follows: EAQVTQNPRYLITVTGKKLTVTCSQNMNHEYMSWYRQDPGLGLRQIYYSMNVEVTDKGDVPEGYKVSRKEKRNFPLILESPSPNQTSLYFCASKPGQATEKLFFGSGTQLSVL.

This clonotype has only a few counts. The rearrangement uses TRBV25-1 and TRBJ1-2; D call uncertain. The CDR3 spans 14 residues. V gave up 3 bases and J gave up 2 bases, with 10 bases separating them. Germline loops: CDR1 MGHDK, CDR2 SYGVNS. CDR3 region: CASSDAWANYGYTF. As DNA, the CDR3 is TGTGCCAGCAGTGATGCGTGGGCCAACTATGGCTACACCTTC.